This record looks at one TCR beta chain sequence and its context. The target antigen is unknown. These data are taken from a study of T cell responses to AZD1222 COVID-19 vaccine. The overall study: Second-dose schedules of about 4 or about 12 weeks were combined.

Generated by immunoSEQ multiplex PCR, the TCRdb table keeps only in-frame clones and is missing some. The sample carries some 100,000 clones, around 90% recorded once. The CDR3 length is 16 residues. V gave up 2 bases and J gave up 5 bases, with 15 bases separating them. Germline V gene lookup returns CDR1 KGHSH and CDR2 LQKENI. Broader study findings: As reported, nearly half of all spike-specific TCRs target variant regions that are unmutated. Females outnumbered males among donors, who were mostly white British; clonal diversity was possibly underestimated. Following two doses of AZD1222, Spike-specific TCR breadth and depth rose.

The chain has TRBV18 and TRBJ2-2, with D possibly TRBD2 on 7 matching bases. This clonotype originated in an adult in good health. The material sequenced was peripheral blood, taken on day 0 of AZD1222 vaccination. This CDR3 is CASSPGTGGQTGELFF. In nucleotides, the CDR3 is TGTGCCAGCTCACCAGGGACGGGGGGCCAAACCGGGGAGCTGTTTTTT.